This T cell receptor beta chain is from a study of cytomegalovirus exposure and HLA in healthy donors (TCRdb year 2017). Regarding the research as a whole: An earlier analysis of several hundred of the donors reported 276 Gb of sequence data and 100 million to 140 million unique TCR beta sequences from about 179 million T cells. An early release that covered some 640 HLA-typed donors contained about 300 gigabases of sequencing data and some 87 million unique TCR sequences. The genetic ancestry cluster associated with self-reported Caucasian donors included 70% to 85% of the roughly 410 genotyped donors. The study was designed to test whether signatures of past pathogen exposure could be identified by cataloging public T cell receptors. The study used immunosequencing to profile the T cell repertoires of about 670 subjects and linked those repertoires to cytomegalovirus serostatus. Along with the approximately 700-subject first cohort, a separate validation cohort of around 110 different subjects was used. High-throughput TCR immunosequencing, statistical association of individual TCRs with disease status, and machine learning were combined to predict cytomegalovirus infection status. To study patterns of TCR occurrence, a later analysis re-analyzed previously published TCR beta repertoires from 500 to 850 donors and added high-resolution HLA genotyping. Rather than drawing on any new phenotypic data, the later analysis identified candidate immune exposures from TCR beta sequences and the way those sequences occurred across donors. In an earlier analysis of over 550 of the donors, high-throughput TCR beta sequencing was used to judge whether each TCR beta V gene segment behaved as functional or pseudogenic. Donor age, sex, ethnicity and CMV serostatus were collected together with the repertoire data. A later genetic analysis took genome-wide SNP genotypes for about 55% of the 666 donors and used that subset as a discovery cohort. Every discovery cohort repertoire had been produced on one sequencing platform. HLA typing included class I and class II loci at four-digit resolution. Typing coverage varied by locus: 629-630 donors for A, B, C, DRB1 and DQB1; more than 500 for DQA1; around 570 for DPA1; approximately 450 for DPB1. A handful of DR-DQ haplotypes were handled as single units for association and clustering because linkage in the cohort was strong. Among roughly 400 genotyped donors of the cohort, an average of around 240,000 unique TCR beta nucleotide sequences was sequenced per donor, of which roughly 18% were non-productive.

Library prep was done by the immunoSEQ multiplex PCR assay. A mixture of 60 forward primers for TCR Vbeta segments and 13 reverse primers for TCR Jbeta segments was used in the multiplex PCR. The CDR3 region of rearranged TCR beta genes was amplified from genomic DNA with a multiplex PCR assay. Amplified TCR beta libraries were sequenced as 87-base-pair reads on the Illumina HiSeq System. The paper's data handling went like this. A later analysis counted some 74 million unique TCR beta chains across the 666 repertoires, and some 12 million of these chains were shared by at least two donors. Raw reads were error-corrected and collapsed into unique sequences with a nearest-neighbor algorithm that merged closely related sequences to remove PCR and sequencing errors. To assign V, D and J gene segments, CDR3 sequences were aligned to IMGT reference sequences. For a sequence to be retained, a match of at least six nucleotides was required to both a V gene segment and a J gene segment. A rearrangement counted as productive if the CDR3 had no stop codons and remained in frame with V and J, and every other rearrangement counted as non-productive. CDR3 was defined according to IMGT convention as the region running from the second conserved V-encoded cysteine to the conserved J-encoded phenylalanine. The earlier analysis of about 590 of the donors excluded sequences that lacked an unambiguous match to a single V gene segment. An earlier analysis of 587 of the donors called V segments functional above 56.7% productive rearrangements and segregating when the between-donor standard deviation exceeded 5%. A statistical classification framework was developed to diagnose cytomegalovirus status using the catalog of TCR beta chain sequences. In a later analysis, V and J genes were assigned by comparing TCR nucleotide sequences against IMGT/GENE-DB human TR gene sequences. In a later analysis, CDR3 sequences and most-parsimonious VDJ recombination scenarios were assigned using the TCRdist pipeline. A later analysis defined each TCR beta chain by its CDR3 amino acid sequence plus V-gene family, and excluded reads lacking a unique V-gene family. To address suspected cross-contamination and a sequencing artifact, a later analysis removed around 590 highly shared, low-generation-probability nucleotide sequences. In a later analysis, a clonal expansion index was calculated for each public chain from normalized within-repertoire ranks of inferred template counts. Generation probabilities in a later analysis came from a VDJ recombination model fitted to out-of-frame rearrangements, and those results were checked against IGoR. In a later analysis, hypergeometric tests were used to score TCR-TCR, TCR-HLA and TCR-CMV co-occurrence, with a repertoire-size bias correction applied to TCR pairs. In a later analysis, false discovery rates were estimated by permuting HLA or CMV assignments 20 times. In a later analysis, co-occurring TCRs were grouped using DBSCAN, with TCRdist sequence similarity added in when clustering inside HLA-allele-positive subsets. For co-occurrence clustering, repertoires with fewer than 30,000 or more than 120,000 public chains were excluded, along with a handful of repertoires with anomalous nucleotide sharing. Sourced from immuneACCESS, this table was stored by TCRdb with only in-frame sequences that have V and J called. A share of the clones is absent; for the studies checked, an unresolved V gene accounts for under half, and the remainder has no known explanation. V and J calls and clone size are given by that table; D and trimming were obtained from the DNA. This sample gives around 150,000 clones in total; 68% of them show up just once. The ten largest clonotypes hold 2.8% of the sample.

Findings and caveats that apply to the study as a whole: Because counts were too low, roughly 16 rarely observed V segments, including chromosome 9 orphons, were excluded from the earlier analysis of 500 to 700 of the donors. A later analysis found that most CMV-associated TCR beta chains appeared HLA-restricted, with HLA associations seemingly driven largely by CMV exposure. Across donors, most TCR sequences were observed very rarely, whereas some public TCRs were present in many individuals. In a later analysis, several top co-occurrence clusters were reported to appear linked to parvovirus B19, influenza, CMV and Epstein-Barr virus. A later analysis found that HLA-associated TCR beta chains were more clonally expanded and had lower generation probabilities than equally common non-associated chains. A later genetic analysis reported fewer N-insertions in productive TCRs among donors in an Asian-associated ancestry cluster than the roughly 640-donor mean. A further reported finding was that TCR beta sequences accurately predicted the HLA-A and HLA-B alleles for most subjects in the first cohort. A total of fewer than 200 TCR beta chains were listed by the study as associated with cytomegalovirus. In this cohort, only TCR beta chains were sequenced, and detectable features were limited by the absence of alpha or paired-chain data. A few of the identified cytomegalovirus-associated TCR beta chains were confirmed in vitro to be specific for cytomegalovirus antigens. Sequencing depth was assumed to be roughly uniform across donors in the presence/absence analyses, though that assumption may not hold. A later analysis found that TCR association rates varied across HLA loci, with DRB1 alleles showing the most associated TCRs and HLA-C alleles the fewest. For the cohort, immune exposure information was limited to CMV serostatus. It was suggested by the authors that the approach could potentially be generalized to other disease states and immunological phenotypes. Because HLA typing was missing for some donors at each locus, association tests included only the typed subset. Correlated functional status among segregating V segments might reflect linkage disequilibrium, but an unknown experimental factor could not be ruled out. V-gene and J-gene trimming of TCR beta chains was associated with a missense DCLRE1C variant in a later genetic analysis, and the association was replicated in an independent cohort. In both the original and validation cohorts, the classifier was reported to diagnose cytomegalovirus status with high specificity and sensitivity. Assigning TCR associations to individual alleles was difficult when HLA alleles, especially DR and DQ, strongly co-occurred. A group of highly shared sequence variants was considered likely to be a technical artifact of the sequencing pipeline. Specific HLA alleles were associated with about 17,000 TCR beta sequences at a false discovery rate of 0.05 in a later analysis. An earlier analysis of around 540 of the donors showed that most TCR beta V segments appeared in productive rearrangements either about 90% or about 30% of the time, which broadly matched IMGT annotations.

The cohort comprised 550 to 700 healthy bone marrow donors. At the time of sampling, every cohort member was nominally healthy, though immune exposures that went unrecorded were likely present. The donor was CMV seropositive and was included in the group of 300 or so seropositive cohort members. A peripheral blood sample was collected from each donor, and TCR beta sequencing was performed on peripheral blood mononuclear cells. The Qiagen DNeasy Blood Extraction Kit was used to extract genomic DNA from the blood cell samples. Remarks on this clone: Its antigen specificity is not known. Base qualities are not provided; no much larger clone lies one nucleotide away.

Material for sequencing was PBMCs. The source of this sequence is a woman aged 40 to 49 in good health and CMV-seropositive.

CDR3 protein: CASSWTGSNTEAFF. The nucleotides are TGTGCCAGCAGCTGGACAGGGTCGAACACTGAAGCTTTCTTT. The rearranged segments are TRBV7-2 and TRBJ1-1, with 8 bases matching TRBD1. Sequences SGHTA (CDR1) and FQGNSA (CDR2) are obtained from the germline V gene. Including the terminal cysteine and phenylalanine, the CDR3 comprises 14 residues. The entry retains the CDR3 DNA only, 42 bases that are in frame from base 1. The junction shows trimming of 4 bases on V and 1 base on J, and the gene matches do not reach 2 bases of it. With the rest looked up from the reference TRBV7-2 and TRBJ1-1 genes rather than sequenced, the full variable domain is GAGVSQSPSNKVTEKGKDVELRCDPISGHTALYWYRQSLGQGLEFLIYFQGNSAPDKSGLPSDRFSAERTGGSVSTLTIQRTQQEDSAVYLCASSWTGSNTEAFFGQGTRLTVV.